These T cell receptor beta chains were read from a single sample in a study of T cell responses to AZD1222 COVID-19 vaccine. Sequencing used immunoSEQ multiplex PCR; TCRdb keeps in-frame clones, though not all of them. The sample records roughly 190,000 clones, approximately 95% being singletons. Specimen: peripheral blood, collected on day 0 of AZD1222 vaccination. These receptors originate from an adult in good health. Each CDR3 is given with its conserved first and last residue. A D gene is named only where the DNA matches it firmly. For some rows the clone size is stated as once, few or many, or as a class when expanded; others skip it.

J	D	V	size	DNA	CDR3
TRBJ1-2	-	TRBV7-5	-	TGTGTCAGAAGCCATACCCTAGAGCGGACAGAGGGCTACACCTTC	CVRSHTLERTEGYTF
TRBJ1-2	-	TRBV11-2	-	TGTGCCAGCAGTCGGACTCCGGACACGCTCTATGGCTACACCTTC	CASSRTPDTLYGYTF
TRBJ2-3	-	TRBV7-9	-	TGTGCCAGCAGCCCGACTGCAGGAGATACGCAGTATTTT	CASSPTAGDTQYF
TRBJ1-4	-	TRBV7-8	-	TGTGCCAGCAGCTACCAAACTAATGAAAAACTGTTTTTT	CASSYQTNEKLFF
TRBJ2-7	TRBD1	TRBV14	-	TGTGCCAGCAGCCGGGGACAGGGTCGTTCGAGCTACGAGCAGTACTTC	CASSRGQGRSSYEQYF
TRBJ2-2	-	TRBV11-3	-	TGTGCCAGCAGCACCCGTACCGGGGAGCTGTTTTTT	CASSTRTGELFF
TRBJ1-5	-	TRBV6-5	once	TGTGCCAGCACTAAGGGGCTCGATCAGCCCCAGCATTTT	CASTKGLDQPQHF
TRBJ2-7	-	TRBV3-1/TRBV3-2	once	TGTGCCAGCAGCCCCTCGAGGTCCTACGAGCAGTACTTC	CASSPSRSYEQYF
TRBJ1-2	-	TRBV2	-	TGTGCCAGCAGGCAGGACAGTTCGCGCTATGGCTACACCTTC	CASRQDSSRYGYTF
TRBJ2-1	TRBD2	TRBV11-2	-	TGTGCCAGCAGCTTAAGCGGGAGTTCCTACAATGAGCAGTTCTTC	CASSLSGSSYNEQFF
TRBJ2-7	TRBD2	TRBV15	-	TGTGCCACCAGCAGAGATCGTAGCGGGGGTGAGGAGCAGTACTTC	CATSRDRSGGEEQYF
TRBJ2-3	-	TRBV5-1	-	TGCGCCAGCAGCTTGGGGCCCTTGAGCACAGATACGCAGTATTTT	CASSLGPLSTDTQYF
TRBJ2-5	-	TRBV12-3/TRBV12-4	-	TGTGCCAGCAGTTTCTTCCAAGCGGAGACCCAGTACTTC	CASSFFQAETQYF
TRBJ1-4	-	TRBV7-9	-	TGTGCCACCGTAGGAGGAACGGGTGAAAAACTGTTTTTT	CATVGGTGEKLFF
TRBJ2-3	-	TRBV2	-	TGTGCCACCCAGGGTTGGCAGGGGCCCACAGATACGCAGTATTTT	CATQGWQGPTDTQYF
TRBJ2-7	TRBD2	TRBV18	once	TGTGCCAGCTCACCTCAACCGCGGGAGGAGCAGTACTTC	CASSPQPREEQYF
TRBJ1-2	-	TRBV18	-	TGTGCCAGCTCACCGGAGGGGCTGGATGGCTACACCTTC	CASSPEGLDGYTF
TRBJ1-1	-	TRBV16	once	TGTGCCAGCAGCCAATCAGGGGGGAACACTGAAGCTTTCTTT	CASSQSGGNTEAFF